The 4 T cell receptor beta chains listed next were all sequenced from one sample in a study of shared clonotypes between healthy human individuals. TCRdb's table, derived via immunoSEQ multiplex PCR, lists solely in-frame clones and lacks some. The sample consists of around 1.4 million clones, 97% to 99% of them appearing once. The sequenced sample consisted of naive CD4+ T cells sorted from blood. Subset indicated: CD45RA+ positively selected. These receptor sequences come from a man aged 25-45 years in good health.

The genes are TRBV5-1 and TRBJ2-1, with TRBD2 matching 8 bases. With V trimmed by 2 bases and J by 9 bases, 16 bases remained unmatched. Germline V gives CDR1 SGHRS, CDR2 YFSETQ. The CDR3 runs 17 residues. Here the CDR3 DNA reads TGCGCCAGCAGCTTAAGACCCGGACTAGCCCGCGAAAGTGAGCAGTTCTTC. Translated: CASSLRPGLARESEQFF. The whole variable domain, filled in from reference TRBV5-1 and TRBJ2-1, reads KAGVTQTPRYLIKTRGQQVTLSCSPISGHRSVSWYQQTPGQGLQFLFEYFSETQRNKGNFPGRFSGRQFSNSRSEMNVSTLELGDSALYLCASSLRPGLARESEQFFGPGTRLTVL.

V gene TRBV15 combines with J gene TRBJ1-1; D may be TRBD1 (5 bases). V was trimmed by 3 bases and J by 3 bases, leaving 8 bases between them. This CDR3 contains 13 residues. From germline, CDR1 is LNHNV and CDR2 YYDKDF (reference sequence). The CDR3 nucleotides are TGTGCCACCAGCAGTGAAGGGGACACTGAAGCTTTCTTT. It is translated as CATSSEGDTEAFF.

V and J are TRBV5-4 and TRBJ1-3; 7 bases align to TRBD1. This CDR3 spans 14 amino acids. Germline CDR1 and CDR2: SGHNT and YYREEE (reference sequence). Trimming at V came to 2 bases and at J to 6 bases, leaving 5 bases not matched to a gene. The CDR3 is CASSFSGGLNTIYF. In nucleotides, the CDR3 is TGTGCCAGCAGCTTCTCAGGGGGGCTAAACACCATATATTTT.

The CDR3 DNA reads TGTGCCAGCAGCCACAGGGGTAGCGGGGTCTCCTACGAGCAGTACTTC. It yields the protein CASSHRGSGVSYEQYF. The chain uses TRBV5-5 and TRBJ2-7, with TRBD2 as a possible D gene (8 bases). The CDR3 totals 16 residues. V lost 4 bases and J 0 bases, leaving 17 bases between the germline ends. In germline, CDR1 is SGHKS, CDR2 YYEKEE (reference sequence).